These 4 T cell receptor beta chains were sequenced from one sample in a study of T cell responses to AZD1222 COVID-19 vaccine. This table comes from immunoSEQ multiplex PCR, and its TCRdb copy is limited to in-frame clones, with some not included. The sample lists 75,000 to 90,000 clones, about 82% occurring once. The sample in question was peripheral blood, obtained on day 0 of AZD1222 vaccination. These TCRs come from an adult in good health.

The rearrangement joins TRBV7-8 to TRBJ1-1, with D perhaps TRBD1 (6 bases). The V gene's germline CDR1 is SGHVS and CDR2 FQNEAQ. V gave up 3 bases and J gave up 5 bases, with 10 bases separating them. This CDR3 is built from 13 residues. The CDR3 DNA reads TGTGCCAGCAGCTTCCAGGGGCCGACTGAAGCTTTCTTT. Translating gives CASSFQGPTEAFF.

CDR3 residues: CASSRVGYEQYF. CDR3 DNA: TGTGCCAGCAGTAGGGTAGGCTACGAGCAGTACTTC. V is TRBV6-2 or TRBV6-3 and J is TRBJ2-7; no definite D call. Germline V gene data show CDR1 as MNHEY and CDR2 as SVGEGT. Trimming left V 5 bases short and J 3 bases short, with 8 bases between. This CDR3 has 12 residues.

V usage is TRBV28 and J usage is TRBJ2-1; 9 nucleotides match TRBD2. V shed 3 bases, J shed 9 bases, and the junction held 9 bases outside the gene matches. The CDR3 is 15 amino acids. The germline gives CDR1 MDHEN, CDR2 SYDVKM. The CDR3 reads CASSFAGLAGFEQFF. The CDR3 DNA reads TGTGCCAGCAGTTTTGCGGGACTAGCTGGATTTGAGCAGTTCTTC.

The chain uses TRBV4-3 and TRBJ1-2; D perhaps matches TRBD1 (6 bases). The CDR3 runs to 14 residues. The germline gives CDR1 LGHNA, CDR2 YSLEER. The V and J ends lost 3 bases and 6 bases respectively, with 14 bases between them. This chain's CDR3 is CASSQLTQGNGYTF. The CDR3 region has the DNA TGCGCCAGCAGCCAGCTAACACAGGGTAATGGCTACACCTTC.